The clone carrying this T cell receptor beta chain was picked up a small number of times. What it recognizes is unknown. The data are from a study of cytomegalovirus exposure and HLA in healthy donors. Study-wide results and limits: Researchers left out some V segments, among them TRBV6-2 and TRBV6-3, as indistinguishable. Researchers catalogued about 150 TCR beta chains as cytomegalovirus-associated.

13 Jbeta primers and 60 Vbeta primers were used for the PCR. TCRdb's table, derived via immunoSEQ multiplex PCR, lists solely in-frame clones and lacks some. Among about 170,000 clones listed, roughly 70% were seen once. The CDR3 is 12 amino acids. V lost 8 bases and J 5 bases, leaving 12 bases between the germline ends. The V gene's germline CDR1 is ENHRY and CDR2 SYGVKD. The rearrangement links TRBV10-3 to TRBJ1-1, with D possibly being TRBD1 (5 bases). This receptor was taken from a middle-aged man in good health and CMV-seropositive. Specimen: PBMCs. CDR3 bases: TGTGCCATCGGGGCTGGGCGGACTGAAGCTTTCTTT. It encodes CAIGAGRTEAFF.